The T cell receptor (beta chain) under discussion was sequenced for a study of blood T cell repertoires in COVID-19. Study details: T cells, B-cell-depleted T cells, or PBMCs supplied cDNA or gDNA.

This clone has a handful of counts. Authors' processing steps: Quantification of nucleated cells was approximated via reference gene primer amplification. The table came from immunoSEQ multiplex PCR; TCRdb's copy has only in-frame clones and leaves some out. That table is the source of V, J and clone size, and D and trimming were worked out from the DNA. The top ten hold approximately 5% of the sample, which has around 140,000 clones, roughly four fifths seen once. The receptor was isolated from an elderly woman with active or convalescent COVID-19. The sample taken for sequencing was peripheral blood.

The CDR3 sequence is CASSISYQDEKLFF. The CDR3 DNA sequence: TGTGCCAGCAGCATCAGTTACCAGGATGAAAAACTGTTTTTT. The chain carries TRBV7-2 and TRBJ1-4; D unresolved. There are 14 residues in the CDR3. Trimming pared 5 bases from V and 6 bases from J, leaving 13 bases between. CDR1 is SGHTA and CDR2 is FQGNSA in the germline V gene.